The clone carrying this T cell receptor (beta chain) was counted a few times. What it recognizes is unknown. Sequencing was performed with immunoSEQ multiplex PCR; in TCRdb, only in-frame clones are kept and a portion is missing. The sample shows over 300,000 clones, about 83% of them seen only once. This sample is part of a study of Ad26.COV2.S vaccination and SARS-CoV-2 variants. Germline assignment: CDR1 WNHNN and CDR2 SYGVQD (reference sequence). The CDR3 sequence is 15 residues long. V trimming: 0 bases; J trimming: 8 bases; junction bases outside the gene matches: 2. Study-wide results and limits: Analytic work on TCR breadth and depth might have understated the full extent of total T cell responses.

The treatment is: around 19 received Ad26.COV2.S at low or high dose, single or two shots; several received placebo; per-sample allocation not given. It was on day 63 after the first vaccine or placebo injection that samples were taken. This receptor was taken from a person between 18 and 59 years old who received the Ad26.COV2.S COVID-19 vaccine or a placebo. The material was peripheral blood, obtained in a trial of Ad26.COV2.S vaccine versus placebo. The chain is built from TRBV10-1 and TRBJ1-6; 9 bases fit TRBD1. CDR3 nucleotides: TGCGCCAGCAGTGAGTCGGGGACAGGGTATTCACCCCTCCACTTT. Protein product: CASSESGTGYSPLHF.